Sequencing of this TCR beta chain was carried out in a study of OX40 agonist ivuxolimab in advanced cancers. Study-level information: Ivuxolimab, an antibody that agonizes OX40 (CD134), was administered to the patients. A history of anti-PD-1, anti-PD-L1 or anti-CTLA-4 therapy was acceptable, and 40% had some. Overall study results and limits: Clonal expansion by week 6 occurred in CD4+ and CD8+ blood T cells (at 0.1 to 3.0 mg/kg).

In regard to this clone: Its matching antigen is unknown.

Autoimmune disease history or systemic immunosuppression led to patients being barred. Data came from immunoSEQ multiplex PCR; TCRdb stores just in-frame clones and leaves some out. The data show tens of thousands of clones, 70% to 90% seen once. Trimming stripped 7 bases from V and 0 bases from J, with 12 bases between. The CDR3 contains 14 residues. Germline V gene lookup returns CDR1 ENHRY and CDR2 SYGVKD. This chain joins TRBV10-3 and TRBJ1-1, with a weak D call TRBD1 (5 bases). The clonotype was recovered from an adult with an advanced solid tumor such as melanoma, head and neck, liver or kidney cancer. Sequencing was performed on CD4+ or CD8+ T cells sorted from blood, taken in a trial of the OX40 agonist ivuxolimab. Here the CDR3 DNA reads TGTGCCATCACGGGGGATGGGATGAACACTGAAGCTTTCTTT. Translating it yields CAITGDGMNTEAFF.